Listed below are T cell receptor beta chains from one sample, sequenced in a study of OX40 agonist ivuxolimab in advanced cancers. The method was immunoSEQ multiplex PCR; TCRdb's version includes in-frame clones alone and lacks a portion of them. The sample holds about 64,000 clones, more than 85% seen once. The sample here was CD4+ or CD8+ T cells sorted from blood, taken in a trial of the OX40 agonist ivuxolimab. The receptors come from an adult with an advanced solid tumor such as melanoma, head and neck, liver or kidney cancer. CDR3s include the opening cysteine and the closing phenylalanine or tryptophan. The D gene is left open where the match is weak. Only part of the rows carry a size: once, few, many, or a class if the clone is expanded.

abundance	d_gene	len	v_gene	j_gene	CDR3nt	CDR3aa
NA	NA	14	TRBV19	TRBJ2-7	TGTGCCAGTAGTTCCGGGACGGGCCCCTACGAGCAGTACTTC	CASSSGTGPYEQYF
NA	NA	13	TRBV19	TRBJ2-2	TGTGCCAGTAGTCTCAAGAACACCGGGGAGCTGTTTTTT	CASSLKNTGELFF
NA	TRBD1	17	TRBV25-1	TRBJ2-5	TGTGCCAGCACCGAAGCGGGTGGTTCAGGGGGCGGAGAGACCCAGTACTTC	CASTEAGGSGGGETQYF
once	TRBD2	14	TRBV19	TRBJ2-1	TGTGCCAGTAGTATGAAGCGGGAGAGTAATGAGCAGTTCTTC	CASSMKRESNEQFF
NA	NA	13	TRBV15	TRBJ1-1	TGTGCCACCAGCAGAGGTGGGGTCGGTGAGGCTTTCTTT	CATSRGGVGEAFF
once	TRBD1	15	TRBV7-2	TRBJ1-2	TGTGCCAGCAGATTAACCGGACAGGGAAACTATGGCTACACCTTC	CASRLTGQGNYGYTF
once	TRBD1	15	TRBV5-4	TRBJ1-1	TGTGCCAGCACAGGGGGGGCTATTCATGACACTGAAGCTTTCTTT	CASTGGAIHDTEAFF
NA	TRBD1	15	TRBV18	TRBJ2-5	TGTGCCAGCTCACCAAGACAGGGTTCACCGGAGACCCAGTACTTC	CASSPRQGSPETQYF
NA	NA	16	TRBV10-3	TRBJ2-1	TGTGCCATCAGTGACGAGGGGGGACCCACTCTTAATGAGCAGTTCTTC	CAISDEGGPTLNEQFF
NA	TRBD1	14	TRBV6-4	TRBJ1-1	TGTGCCAGCCGGCCCCCAGGGGGGAACACTGAAGCTTTCTTT	CASRPPGGNTEAFF
NA	TRBD2	15	TRBV29-1	TRBJ2-3	TGCAGCGTTTTCGGACTAGCGGGAGTAACAGATACGCAGTATTTT	CSVFGLAGVTDTQYF
NA	NA	14	TRBV5-1	TRBJ2-7	TGCGCCAGCAGCTCACAGGTGCCGTCGTACGAGCAGTACTTC	CASSSQVPSYEQYF
NA	NA	13	TRBV19	TRBJ2-6	TGTGCCATCAGGCACTCTGGGGCCAACGTCCTGACTTTC	CAIRHSGANVLTF
few	TRBD1	15	TRBV6-6	TRBJ2-7	TGTGCCAGCAGTAACCTAGGACAGGGGGCCCACGAGCAGTACTTC	CASSNLGQGAHEQYF
once	TRBD1	17	TRBV6-4	TRBJ2-6	TGTGCCAGCACCACCCGGGACAGACCCTCTGGGGCCAACGTCCTGACTTTC	CASTTRDRPSGANVLTF
NA	NA	12	TRBV7-9	TRBJ1-1	TGTGCCAGCAGCCCGTACAACGCTGAAGCTTTCTTT	CASSPYNAEAFF
NA	NA	15	TRBV7-2	TRBJ2-7	TGTGCCAGCAGCGCGACAGTTTCATCCTCACTCGAGCAGTACTTC	CASSATVSSSLEQYF
NA	TRBD2	13	TRBV27	TRBJ2-7	TGTGCCAGCAGCCCCCTAGCGGGAGAGGAGCAGTACTTC	CASSPLAGEEQYF
once	NA	18	TRBV6-1	TRBJ1-5	TGTGCCAGCAGTGAAACCTCGTGGCAGGCGGCTTGGAATCAGCCCCAGCATTTT	CASSETSWQAAWNQPQHF
NA	TRBD2	14	TRBV5-1	TRBJ2-4	TGCGCCAGCAGCACTGGACTAGCGGGGGTGATTCAGTACTTC	CASSTGLAGVIQYF
NA	NA	14	TRBV21-1	TRBJ2-3	TGTGCCAGCAGCGAAACACAGGGGGCAGATACGCAGTATTTT	CASSETQGADTQYF
NA	NA	15	TRBV18	TRBJ2-5	TGTGCCAGCTCAGCAATCGGGTATATAGAGGAGACCCAGTACTTC	CASSAIGYIEETQYF
NA	NA	13	TRBV5-1	TRBJ2-1	TGCGCCAGCAGCGTGGACCATGACAATGAGCAGTTCTTC	CASSVDHDNEQFF
NA	NA	15	TRBV19	TRBJ2-1	TGTGCCAGTAGTATGGGTCGGTACTCCTACAATGAGCAGTTCTTC	CASSMGRYSYNEQFF
NA	NA	13	TRBV6-5	TRBJ2-3	TGTGCCAGCAGGGACAGCCGCACAGATACGCAGTATTTT	CASRDSRTDTQYF
NA	NA	14	TRBV9	TRBJ2-5	TGTGCCAGCAGCGTGGGGCGGACCCAAGAGACCCAGTACTTC	CASSVGRTQETQYF
NA	NA	14	TRBV7-2	TRBJ1-2	TGTGCCAGCAGCCAAGGGACAACGAACTATGGCTACACCTTC	CASSQGTTNYGYTF
once	TRBD1	16	TRBV7-2	TRBJ2-7	TGTGCCAGCAGCGTACGGACAGGAGGTAGCTCCTACGAGCAGTACTTC	CASSVRTGGSSYEQYF
NA	NA	13	TRBV7-9	TRBJ2-3	TGTGCCAGCAGCTCCTTACTCGGAGATACGCAGTATTTT	CASSSLLGDTQYF
NA	NA	13	TRBV5-6	TRBJ2-3	TGTGCCAGCAGCTTTTGGGCCAAGGATACGCAGTATTTT	CASSFWAKDTQYF
NA	NA	14	TRBV30	TRBJ2-5	TGTGCCTGGAGGTCCAGGGGCAACGCGGAGACCCAGTACTTC	CAWRSRGNAETQYF
NA	TRBD2	16	TRBV7-9	TRBJ2-5	TGTGCCAGCAGCTTAACGGAGACCGCGGGAGGGGAGACCCAGTACTTC	CASSLTETAGGETQYF
NA	NA	14	TRBV5-1	TRBJ2-7	TGCGCCAGCAGCTTGCAGGCCATAACCTACGAGCAGTACTTC	CASSLQAITYEQYF
NA	TRBD1	14	TRBV27	TRBJ2-7	TGTGCCAGCAGCCTCCAGGGGGCCCTCTACGAGCAGTACTTC	CASSLQGALYEQYF
once	NA	15	TRBV5-1	TRBJ2-2	TGCGCCAGCAGCTTGGATCCTGGGGGCACCGGGGAGCTGTTTTTT	CASSLDPGGTGELFF
once	TRBD2	18	TRBV11-2	TRBJ2-3	TGTGCCAGCAGCTTAGGGGGACTAGCCAGAGCCGACACAGATACGCAGTATTTT	CASSLGGLARADTDTQYF
NA	NA	14	TRBV6-5	TRBJ1-5	TGTGCCAGCAGCTACTCTTATAGCAATCAGCCCCAGCATTTT	CASSYSYSNQPQHF
NA	TRBD2	18	TRBV12-5	TRBJ2-1	TGTGCTAGTGGTTTGGTAGGCCCTCTAGCGGGAGGGCCGGGTGAGCAGTTCTTC	CASGLVGPLAGGPGEQFF
NA	NA	14	TRBV10-2	TRBJ2-3	TGCGCCAGCATGTCCGGCGGGACCACAGATACGCAGTATTTT	CASMSGGTTDTQYF
once	TRBD1	22	TRBV23-1	TRBJ2-7	TGCGCCAGCAGTCACCGCCCCCTTCCGGGACAGGGGGCTCGGGTAGGACCCTACGAGCAGTACTTC	CASSHRPLPGQGARVGPYEQYF